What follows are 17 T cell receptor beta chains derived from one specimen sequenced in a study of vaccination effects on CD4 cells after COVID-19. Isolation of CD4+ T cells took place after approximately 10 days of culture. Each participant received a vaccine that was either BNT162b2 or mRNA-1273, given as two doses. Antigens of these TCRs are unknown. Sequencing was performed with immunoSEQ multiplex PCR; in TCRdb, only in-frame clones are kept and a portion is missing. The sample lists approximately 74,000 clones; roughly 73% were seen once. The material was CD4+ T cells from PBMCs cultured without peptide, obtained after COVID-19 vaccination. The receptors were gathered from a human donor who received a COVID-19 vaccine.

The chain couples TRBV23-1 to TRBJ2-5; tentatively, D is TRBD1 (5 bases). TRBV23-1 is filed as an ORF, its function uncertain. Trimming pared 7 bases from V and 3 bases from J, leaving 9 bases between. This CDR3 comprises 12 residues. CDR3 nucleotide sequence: TGCGCCAGCATGACAGCCAAAGAGACCCAGTACTTC. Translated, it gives CASMTAKETQYF.

The CDR3 here is CASSILTSTVQYF. CDR3 DNA: TGTGCCAGCAGTATACTGACTAGCACAGTTCAGTACTTC. The chain combines TRBV12-3 or TRBV12-4 with TRBJ2-4, with 7 bases aligning to TRBD2. Trimming removed 5 bases from V and 11 bases from J; junction bases left unmatched: 9. This CDR3 has 13 amino acids.

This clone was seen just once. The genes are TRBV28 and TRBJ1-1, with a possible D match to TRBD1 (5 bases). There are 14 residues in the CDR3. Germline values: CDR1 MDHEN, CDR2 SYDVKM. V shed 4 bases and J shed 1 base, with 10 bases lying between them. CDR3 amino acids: CASSSTAQNTEAFF. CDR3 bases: TGTGCCAGCAGTTCGACAGCTCAGAACACTGAAGCTTTCTTT. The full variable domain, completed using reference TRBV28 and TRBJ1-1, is DVKVTQSSRYLVKRTGEKVFLECVQDMDHENMFWYRQDPGLGLRLIYFSYDVKMKEKGDIPEGYSVSREKKERFSLILESASTNQTSMYLCASSSTAQNTEAFFGQGTRLTVV.

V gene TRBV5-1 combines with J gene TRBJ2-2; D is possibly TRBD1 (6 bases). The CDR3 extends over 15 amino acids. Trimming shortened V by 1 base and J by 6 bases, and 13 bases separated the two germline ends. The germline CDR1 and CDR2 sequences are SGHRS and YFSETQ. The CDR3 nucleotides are TGCGCCAGCAGCTTGATGGGGGCAGGTTCCGGGGAGCTGTTTTTT. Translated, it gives CASSLMGAGSGELFF.

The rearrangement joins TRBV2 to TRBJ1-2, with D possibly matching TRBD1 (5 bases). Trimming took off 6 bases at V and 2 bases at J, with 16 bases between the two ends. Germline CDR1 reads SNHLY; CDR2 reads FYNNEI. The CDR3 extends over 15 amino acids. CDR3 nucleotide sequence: TGTGCCAGCAGCCGAACGGGGGGAGGGAACTATGGCTACACCTTC. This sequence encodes CASSRTGGGNYGYTF.

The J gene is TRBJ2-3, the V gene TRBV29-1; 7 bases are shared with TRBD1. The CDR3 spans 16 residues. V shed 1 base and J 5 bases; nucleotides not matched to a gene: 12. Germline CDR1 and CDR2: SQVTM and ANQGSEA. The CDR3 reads CSVEGSQGEKKDTQYF. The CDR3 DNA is TGCAGCGTTGAAGGGAGCCAGGGGGAAAAAAAAGATACGCAGTATTTT.

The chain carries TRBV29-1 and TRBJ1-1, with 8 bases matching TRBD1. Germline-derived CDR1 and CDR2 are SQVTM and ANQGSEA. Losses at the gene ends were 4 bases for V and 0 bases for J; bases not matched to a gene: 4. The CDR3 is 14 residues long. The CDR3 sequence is CSVGKQGVNTEAFF. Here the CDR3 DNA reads TGCAGCGTTGGGAAACAGGGGGTGAACACTGAAGCTTTCTTT. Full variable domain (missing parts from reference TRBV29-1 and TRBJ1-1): SAVISQKPSRDICQRGTSLTIQCQVDSQVTMMFWYRQQPGQSLTLIATANQGSEATYESGFVIDKFPISRPNLTFSTLTVSNMSPEDSSIYLCSVGKQGVNTEAFFGQGTRLTVV.

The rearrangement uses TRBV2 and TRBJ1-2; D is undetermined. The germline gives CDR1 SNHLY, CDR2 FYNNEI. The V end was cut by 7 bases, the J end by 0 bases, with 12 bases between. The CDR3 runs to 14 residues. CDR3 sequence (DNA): TGTGCCAGCAATGATAGGAGAGCTAACTATGGCTACACCTTC. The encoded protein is CASNDRRANYGYTF.

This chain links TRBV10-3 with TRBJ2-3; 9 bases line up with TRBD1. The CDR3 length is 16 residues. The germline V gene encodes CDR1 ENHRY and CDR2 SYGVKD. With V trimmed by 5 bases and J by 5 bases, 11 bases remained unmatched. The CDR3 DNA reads TGTGCCATCAGTCCGGGACAGGGAAATTCTGGAGATACGCAGTATTTT. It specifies CAISPGQGNSGDTQYF.

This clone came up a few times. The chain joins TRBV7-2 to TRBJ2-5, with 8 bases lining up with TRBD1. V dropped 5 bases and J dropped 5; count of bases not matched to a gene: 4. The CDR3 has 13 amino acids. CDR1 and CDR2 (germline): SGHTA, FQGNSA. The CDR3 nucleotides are TGTGCCAGCAGCATGGACAGGGATGAGACCCAGTACTTC. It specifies CASSMDRDETQYF.

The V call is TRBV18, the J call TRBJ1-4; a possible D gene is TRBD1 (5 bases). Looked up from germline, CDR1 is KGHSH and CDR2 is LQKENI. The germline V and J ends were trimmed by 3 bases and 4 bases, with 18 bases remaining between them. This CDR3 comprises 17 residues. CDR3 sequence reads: CASSPPTDPAFNEKLFF. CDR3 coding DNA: TGTGCCAGCTCACCCCCGACAGACCCAGCGTTTAATGAAAAACTGTTTTTT.

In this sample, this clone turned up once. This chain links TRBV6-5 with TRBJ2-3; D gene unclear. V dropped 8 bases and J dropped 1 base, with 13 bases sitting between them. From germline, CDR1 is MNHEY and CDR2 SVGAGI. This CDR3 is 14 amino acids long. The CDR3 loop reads CASYLKRGTDTQYF. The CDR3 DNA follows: TGTGCCAGCTACCTGAAACGGGGCACAGATACGCAGTATTTT.

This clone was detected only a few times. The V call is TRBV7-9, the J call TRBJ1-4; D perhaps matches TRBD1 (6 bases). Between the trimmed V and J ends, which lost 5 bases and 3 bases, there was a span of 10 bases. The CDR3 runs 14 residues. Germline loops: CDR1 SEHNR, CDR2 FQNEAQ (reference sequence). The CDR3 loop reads CASSMRQANEKLFF. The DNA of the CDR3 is TGTGCCAGCAGCATGAGACAGGCTAATGAAAAACTGTTTTTT. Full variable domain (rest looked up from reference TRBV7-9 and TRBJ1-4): DTGVSQNPRHKITKRGQNVTFRCDPISEHNRLYWYRQTLGQGPEFLTYFQNEAQLEKSRLLSDRFSAERPKGSFSTLEIQRTEQGDSAMYLCASSMRQANEKLFFGSGTQLSVL.

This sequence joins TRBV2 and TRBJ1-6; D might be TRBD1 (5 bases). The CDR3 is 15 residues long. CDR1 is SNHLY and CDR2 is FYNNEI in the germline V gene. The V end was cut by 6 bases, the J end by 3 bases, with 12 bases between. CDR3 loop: CASSIQGSYNSPLHF. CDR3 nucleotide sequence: TGTGCCAGCAGCATCCAGGGAAGCTATAATTCACCCCTCCACTTT.

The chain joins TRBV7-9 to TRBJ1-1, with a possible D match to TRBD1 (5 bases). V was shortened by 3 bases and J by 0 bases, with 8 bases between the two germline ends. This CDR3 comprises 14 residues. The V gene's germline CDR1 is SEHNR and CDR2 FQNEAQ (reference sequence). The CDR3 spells CASSFGHVNTEAFF. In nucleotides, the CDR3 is TGTGCCAGCAGCTTTGGACACGTGAACACTGAAGCTTTCTTT.

CDR3 in DNA: TGTGCCAGCAGTTTAAGGGATACGGCTTCTCATGGCTACACCTTC. Amino acid sequence: CASSLRDTASHGYTF. The chain has TRBV28 and TRBJ1-2, with D unresolved. The CDR3 runs 15 residues. Trimming shortened V by 2 bases and J by 6 bases, and 16 bases separated the two germline ends. Germline CDR1 MDHEN, CDR2 SYDVKM.

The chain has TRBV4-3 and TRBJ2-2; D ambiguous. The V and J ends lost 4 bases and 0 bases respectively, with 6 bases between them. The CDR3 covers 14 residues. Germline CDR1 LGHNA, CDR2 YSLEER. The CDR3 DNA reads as TGCGCCAGCAGCCCGGGCCCGAACACCGGGGAGCTGTTTTTT. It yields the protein CASSPGPNTGELFF.